What follows describes a single T cell receptor (beta chain). What it binds is unknown. CDR1 and CDR2 (germline): SGDLS, YYNGEE. Trimming left V 3 bases short and J 4 bases short, with 7 bases between. The CDR3 spans 12 residues. Quantitative 5'-RACE was performed with molecular barcodes, and it yielded the TCR beta libraries. TCRdb used MiXCR to reprocess the 5' RACE reads, holding one entry per CDR3 protein. The repertoire holds some 140,000 distinct CDR3 sequences, with roughly 8.3% as singletons. The data stem from a study of CD8 T cells in ankylosing spondylitis. Notes on the study in general: The disease-linked clones had a CD8+ phenotype and low blood frequencies. Several of the motif variants were reported before in synovial fluid and blood from reactive arthritis. A motif of 7 to 9 highly homologous TCR beta variants was seen as apparently characteristic of ankylosing spondylitis blood.

The clonotype was recovered from a male donor with ankylosing spondylitis. The genes are TRBV9 and TRBJ1-1; D remains ambiguous. Material: synovial fluid, either unsorted or a sorted T cell fraction (not recorded which). CDR3 region: CASSAEGTEAFF. The CDR3 DNA reads as TGTGCCAGCAGCGCCGAGGGCACTGAAGCTTTCTTT.